One TCR beta chain is described in this entry. The target of this receptor is not known. Per-nucleotide qualities are absent, and no much larger clonotype sits a single base away. Libraries were made using the immunoSEQ multiplex PCR assay. As stored in TCRdb, this immuneACCESS dataset retains in-frame rearrangements with V and J assigned. A fraction of the clones does not appear; measured against another copy, unresolved V genes explain less than half of the discrepancy, and the remainder lacks a known reason. Here the sample has roughly 700,000 clones; approximately 88% occur a single time. The ten largest clones take up about 0.01% of the sample. The data stem from a study of shared T cell receptors in the human thymus (dated by TCRdb to 2020 to 2023). Context from the whole study: The study examined how self-reactive, shared T-cell receptor alpha chains are generated in the human thymus.

The CDR3 numbers 16 residues from cysteine through phenylalanine. Of all the DNA, just the CDR3 is kept, 48 bases in frame from base 1. Reading the germline V gene (reference sequence) gives CDR1 SGHNT and CDR2 YYREEE. Trimming leaves V shorter by 4 bases and J shorter by 4 bases, with the junction holding 10 bases beyond the gene matches. These data also featured in a second study, about human thymus T cells. From that second study: Immunologically healthy infants undergoing open corrective cardiac surgery for congenital heart defects in Finland were used as donors. Thymus tissue was collected as surgical resects that were removed during corrective cardiac surgery. Biased V and J gene segment usage appeared to be present in both thymic and peripheral blood repertoires. The related research reported highly overlapping thymic TCR repertoires among unrelated individuals. The study characterized TCR alpha and beta repertoires from eight infant thymus samples and a few related peripheral blood samples. The cohort included several male and a couple of female infants, with donor ages spanning 7 to 244 days. Thymocytes were freed from the tissue by mechanical means and kept at -70 degrees C as pellets of roughly 8.5-31 million cells. A QIAsymphony instrument was used to extract genomic DNA from the frozen cell pellets. TCRB and TCRAD loci were amplified from a standardized quantity of quality-controlled genomic DNA using the immunoSEQ multiplex PCR assay. The amplicons covered the V(D)J region and were long enough to include the CDR3 and to identify the V and J genes. The commercial immunoSEQ service was used to sequence amplicons on an Illumina platform. Corrections for primer bias and sequencing errors followed previously described methods, while TCRAD and TCRB definitions were based on the IMGT database. The repertoires were analysed using immunoSEQ Analyzer 3.0 and VDJTools for basic statistics, V/J segment usage, diversity estimates, rarefaction and pairwise overlap. Diversity was estimated using the Chao1, ChaoE, Efron-Thisted, Shannon and inverse Simpson indices, and was also estimated on datasets down-sampled to the size of the smallest sample. Repertoire overlap was determined by strict matching of CDR3 nucleotide sequence, V gene and J gene, and Jaccard-based multidimensional scaling clustering was applied. Thymus samples yielded on average about 810,000 unique TCRB clonotypes, compared with around 79,000 from blood samples.

Sequenced material: thymocytes. This sequence was found in a boy under two years old with a congenital heart defect. Donor details come from another sample of the same person, matched by shared clones. This chain is built from TRBV5-4 and TRBJ1-2, and TRBD1 matches 10 of the central bases. This receptor carries the CDR3 CASSRSPGQGSYGYTF. The DNA is as follows: TGTGCCAGCAGCCGATCCCCGGGACAGGGGAGCTATGGCTACACCTTC. Full variable domain (CDR3 extended with the reference TRBV5-4 and TRBJ1-2 proteins): ETGVTQSPTHLIKTRGQQVTLRCSSQSGHNTVSWYQQALGQGPQFIFQYYREEENGRGNFPPRFSGLQFPNYSSELNVNALELDDSALYLCASSRSPGQGSYGYTFGSGTRLTVV.